A selection of T cell receptor beta chains follows, all from one sample in a study of T cell responses to AZD1222 COVID-19 vaccine. Sequencing used immunoSEQ multiplex PCR; TCRdb keeps in-frame clones, though not all of them. The repertoire includes about 120,000 clones, 88% of them detected once, and about 1.6% sits in the top ten. The sample here was peripheral blood, taken on day 0 of AZD1222 vaccination. The source of these receptors is an adult in good health. Each CDR3 is given without its conserved first and last residue.

v_call	j_call	cdr3_aa
TRBV5-1	TRBJ2-5	ASRTGLQETQY
TRBV7-2	TRBJ2-3	ASSLWTEGDTQY
TRBV27	TRBJ1-4	ASSLRLSNEKLF
TRBV7-6	TRBJ1-2	ASSFRGRGVNYGYT
TRBV12-3/TRBV12-4	TRBJ1-5	ASSRMESQPQH
TRBV5-6	TRBJ1-5	ASSLWGRNQPQH
TRBV6-5	TRBJ1-1	ASSLGGEAF
TRBV5-1	TRBJ1-6	ASSQGEGDSPLH
TRBV10-3	TRBJ2-7	AISEGLAHEQY
TRBV7-9	TRBJ2-1	ASSVHSGGALEQF
TRBV6-5	TRBJ2-7	ASTPPQGHEQY
TRBV2	TRBJ2-2	ASSEGHTNTGELF
TRBV7-9	TRBJ2-1	ASSLEAGAYNEQF
TRBV4-1	TRBJ2-7	ASSREIAGRYEQY
TRBV7-9	TRBJ1-1	ASSFQDGGFGEAF
TRBV6-1	TRBJ1-2	ASSDRGYGYT
TRBV6-5	TRBJ1-4	ASIGAFSTNEKLF
TRBV16	TRBJ1-6	ASSKNRANNSPLH
TRBV5-1	TRBJ2-1	ASSLDSQGTSYNEQF
TRBV4-1	TRBJ1-1	ASSQEEKNTEAF
TRBV4-2	TRBJ2-7	ASSQDAGSSYEQY
TRBV5-4	TRBJ1-1	ASSLDPTGGWDTEAF
TRBV15	TRBJ1-1	ATSRGEGPGTEAF
TRBV11-3	TRBJ2-4	ASSLGGAGVDIQY
TRBV9	TRBJ1-2	ASSVGGAYGYT
TRBV5-1	TRBJ1-1	ASSPRQGGDTEAF
TRBV18	TRBJ1-5	ASSPHSNQPQH
TRBV7-2	TRBJ1-2	ASSPRAGTGTTFYGYT
TRBV7-6	TRBJ1-3	ASSLIFSVKGTIY
TRBV19	TRBJ1-5	ASSSPVDLYQPQH
TRBV7-9	TRBJ1-4	ASSLGPGSLNEKLF
TRBV14	TRBJ2-3	ASSQGLRGSDTQY
TRBV5-6	TRBJ2-7	ASSPRDRGTFEQY
TRBV4-2	TRBJ1-3	ASSQESAGRGNTIY
TRBV9	TRBJ1-1	ASSAPALGTEAF
TRBV7-7	TRBJ2-5	ASSLGLAGGPGTQY
TRBV11-2	TRBJ1-2	ASSLYRVKGANYGYT
TRBV7-2	TRBJ1-5	ASSLNSNQPQH
TRBV4-1	TRBJ2-1	ASSLAGGPREQF
TRBV7-7	TRBJ1-1	ASSLFGTGTNTEAF
TRBV29-1	TRBJ2-1	SVELLGEQF
TRBV5-4	TRBJ1-1	ASSSNNRDGSTEAF
TRBV6-1	TRBJ2-5	ASSGARRETQY
TRBV14	TRBJ2-7	ASSQDRFSYEQY
TRBV7-9	TRBJ1-6	ASSLAKTVDPYNSPLH
TRBV30	TRBJ2-7	AWSVQREVFSYEQY
TRBV4-2	TRBJ2-7	ASSQDLGIYEQY